This T cell receptor beta chain comes out of a study of early T cells in non-severe SARS-CoV-2 infection. Each cDNA molecule carried a unique molecular identifier. MiXCR, applied by TCRdb to the 5' RACE reads, yields one record per CDR3 protein. The data hold some 30,000 distinct CDR3 sequences, with about 4.5% observed a single time. The CDR3 is made up of 15 amino acids. V was cut by 1 base and J by 2 bases, with 11 bases left in between. Germline CDR1 is SGDLS and CDR2 is YYNGEE. This clonotype was picked up many times. The sequence was obtained from an adult who was a healthcare worker with PCR-confirmed SARS-CoV-2 infection or an uninfected control (not recorded which). The material sequenced was whole blood, taken at baseline. This rearrangement joins TRBV9 to TRBJ2-3; D gene uncertain. CDR3 sequence reads: CASSVSGDPTDTQYF. Here the CDR3 DNA reads TGTGCCAGCAGCGTAAGTGGGGATCCCACAGATACGCAGTATTTT.